This entry lists 8 T cell receptor beta chains sequenced from one sample in a study of blood T cells in healthy people across ages. A second PCR, run for roughly 7 to 12 cycles, used a sample-barcoded 5' primer plus a J-beta primer mix. TCRdb redid the calling of the 5' RACE reads with MiXCR, one entry per CDR3 protein. The sample carries about 640,000 distinct CDR3 sequences, 45% to 65% recorded once. The sample taken for sequencing was blood. These receptors originate from a man between 60 and 75 years old in good health.

This clonotype showed up just a few times. The rearrangement joins TRBV12-3 or TRBV12-4 to TRBJ2-3; maybe TRBD2 (6 bases). The CDR3 sequence is 16 residues long. Trimming shortened V by 6 bases and J by 0 bases, and 16 bases separated the two germline ends. The CDR3 coding sequence is TGTGCCAGCAGCCGTGGGACTCTCACTAGCACAGATACGCAGTATTTT. Its translation: CASSRGTLTSTDTQYF.

This chain links TRBV29-1 with TRBJ1-1; weak D call: TRBD1 (6 bases). With 7 bases removed from V and 1 base from J, the gap between germline ends came to 13 bases. The length of the CDR3 is 13 residues. Germline V gene lookup returns CDR1 SQVTM and CDR2 ANQGSEA. CDR3 sequence: CSGRGQQNTEAFF. The CDR3 nucleotides are TGCAGCGGCAGAGGACAGCAGAACACTGAAGCTTTCTTT.

The chain recombines TRBV2 with TRBJ2-1, with TRBD2 matching 9 bases. V was clipped by 7 bases and J by 12 bases; unmatched bases: 13. Germline-derived CDR1 and CDR2 are SNHLY and FYNNEI. The CDR3 runs to 14 residues. In DNA form, the CDR3 reads TGTGCCAGCATGCCGGGACTAGCCATGACTTTGCAGTTCTTC. Its translation: CASMPGLAMTLQFF.

V gene TRBV18 combines with J gene TRBJ2-1, with TRBD1 matching over 10 bases. CDR3 length: 17 amino acids. Germline CDR1 is KGHSH and CDR2 is LQKENI. The V and J ends lost 2 bases and 5 bases, in that order; junction bases with no gene match: 9. The CDR3 here is CASSPLRTGGANNEQFF. DNA for the CDR3: TGTGCCAGCTCACCATTGAGGACAGGGGGAGCGAACAATGAGCAGTTCTTC.

This clonotype was detected only a few times. The genes are TRBV29-1 and TRBJ2-7, with 8 bases fitting TRBD1. The germline V gene has CDR1 SQVTM and CDR2 ANQGSEA. The CDR3 sequence is 14 residues long. Germline trimming cut 0 bases from V and 2 bases from J; bases unmatched to any gene: 3. The CDR3, as DNA: TGCAGCGTTGAAGACAGGGGGCGACCCTACGAGCAGTACTTC. Translating it yields CSVEDRGRPYEQYF.

This clonotype was counted only a few times. The V gene is TRBV7-9, the J gene TRBJ2-1, with TRBD1 identical over 8 bases. The germline V gene has CDR1 SEHNR and CDR2 FQNEAQ (reference sequence). There are 15 residues in the CDR3. V shed 1 base and J 3 bases; nucleotides not matched to a gene: 2. The chain's CDR3 is CASSLGTGFYNEQFF. The CDR3 DNA reads TGTGCCAGCAGCTTAGGGACAGGGTTCTACAATGAGCAGTTCTTC. The full variable domain, completed using reference TRBV7-9 and TRBJ2-1, is DTGVSQNPRHKITKRGQNVTFRCDPISEHNRLYWYRQTLGQGPEFLTYFQNEAQLEKSRLLSDRFSAERPKGSFSTLEIQRTEQGDSAMYLCASSLGTGFYNEQFFGPGTRLTVL.

Only one count was recorded for this clonotype. CDR3 DNA: TGCGCCAGTGCCCGACAGGGGGGGAGCAACACCGGGGAGCTGTTTTTT. It specifies CASARQGGSNTGELFF. The rearrangement uses TRBV5-1 and TRBJ2-2; 9 bases line up with TRBD1. Germline values: CDR1 SGHRS, CDR2 YFSETQ. V was pared by 8 bases and J by 2 bases, with 10 bases of the junction left unmatched. CDR3 length: 16 residues.

This chain connects TRBV25-1 to TRBJ2-5, with TRBD2 as a possible D gene (6 bases). The V and J ends lost 2 bases and 5 bases respectively, with 9 bases between them. The length of the CDR3 is 13 residues. The germline V gene encodes CDR1 MGHDK and CDR2 SYGVNS. The CDR3 protein is CASSEAGWETQYF. The DNA for the CDR3 is TGTGCCAGCAGTGAAGCGGGGTGGGAGACCCAGTACTTC.